These 31 T cell receptor beta chains were all obtained from the same sample, sequenced in a study of blood T cells in healthy people across ages. A sample-barcoded 5' primer and a J-beta primer mix were used in a second PCR of about 6 to 11 cycles. MiXCR, applied by TCRdb to the 5' RACE reads, yields one record per CDR3 protein. Among 800,000 or so distinct CDR3 sequences, 46% were seen once, and the ten largest hold roughly 18%. Sequenced input: blood. The receptors were gathered from a man older than 75 in good health.

V and J are TRBV30 and TRBJ2-5; D remains unclear. With 0 bases removed from V and 1 base from J, the gap between germline ends came to 12 bases. Germline values: CDR1 GTSNPN, CDR2 SVGIG (reference sequence). This CDR3 is 15 amino acids long. CDR3 DNA sequence: TGTGCCTGGAGTGTACGGAGAGGCGGCCAAGAGACCCAGTACTTC. Protein sequence: CAWSVRRGGQETQYF.

The chain recombines TRBV11-2 with TRBJ2-6; D remains ambiguous. Between the trimmed V and J ends, which lost 0 bases and 1 base, there was a span of 7 bases. Germline V CDR1 and CDR2: SGHAT, FQNNGV. CDR3 length: 16 amino acids. The CDR3 nucleotides read TGTGCCAGCAGCTTAGAGTTCGGATCTGGGGCCAACGTCCTGACTTTC. Protein sequence: CASSLEFGSGANVLTF.

V usage is TRBV29-1 and J usage is TRBJ2-3; 8 positions match TRBD2. Per germline, CDR1 SQVTM and CDR2 ANQGSEA. This CDR3 has 10 residues. With 6 bases clipped from V and 10 bases from J, the junction kept 3 bases outside the gene matches. The CDR3 here is CSVYSGAQYF. For the CDR3, the DNA is TGCAGCGTCTATAGCGGGGCGCAGTATTTT.

This clonotype was observed a single time. This chain joins TRBV7-9 and TRBJ2-7; 9 bases agree with TRBD1. There are 17 residues in the CDR3. V dropped 5 bases and J dropped 12; count of bases not matched to a gene: 23. CDR1 is SEHNR, CDR2 FQNEAQ, per germline (reference sequence). The CDR3 DNA is TGTGCCAGCAGCCCGAGCAGGGGACAGGGAGGGCAAGAGACCCGGTACTTC. It translates to CASSPSRGQGGQETRYF.

V gene TRBV7-2 combines with J gene TRBJ1-2, with 7 bases aligning to TRBD1. Germline V gene lookup returns CDR1 SGHTA and CDR2 FQGNSA. The CDR3 has 15 amino acids. The V segment lost 7 bases and the J segment 4 bases; nucleotides outside the gene matches: 12. The CDR3, as DNA: TGTGCCAGCACCCTGATAGGGGGCGAGGCCTATGGCTACACCTTC. It translates to CASTLIGGEAYGYTF.

The chain links TRBV24-1 to TRBJ2-3; 9 nucleotides match TRBD1. This CDR3 has 15 residues. CDR1 and CDR2 (germline): KGHDR, SFDVKD. V lost 0 bases and J lost 5; bases outside the gene matches: 2. Written as DNA, the CDR3 is TGTGCCACCAGTGATTTGACAGGGGGCGAAGATACGCAGTATTTT. Its translation: CATSDLTGGEDTQYF.

The chain couples TRBV4-1 to TRBJ1-4, with D unresolved. The length of the CDR3 is 15 residues. The ends were cut back, 8 bases at V and 0 bases at J, with 13 bases in the middle. Germline lookup yields CDR1 MGHRA and CDR2 YSYEKL. The CDR3 protein is CASQSTLATNEKLFF. CDR3 sequence (DNA): TGCGCCAGCCAATCCACCCTTGCAACTAATGAAAAACTGTTTTTT.

This clonotype came up a few times. This chain connects TRBV5-1 to TRBJ2-6; D unresolved. CDR1 is SGHRS and CDR2 is YFSETQ in the germline V gene. V lost 6 bases, J lost 0 bases, and 7 bases lay in between. This CDR3 spans 14 amino acids. The CDR3 nucleotides read TGCGCCAGCAAGAAGAGCTCTGGGGCCAACGTCCTGACTTTC. Translating gives CASKKSSGANVLTF.

The J gene is TRBJ2-1, the V gene TRBV5-6, with 8 bases matching TRBD2. The CDR3 spans 14 residues. Germline V gene data show CDR1 as SGHDT and CDR2 as YYEEEE. V dropped 0 bases and J dropped 9; count of bases not matched to a gene: 5. DNA for the CDR3: TGTGCCAGCAGCTTGGGGACTAGCCTGGGTGAGCAGTTCTTC. Its protein is CASSLGTSLGEQFF.

This clonotype has just a few counts. This chain connects TRBV27 to TRBJ2-1; D ambiguous. Trimming removed 4 bases at V and 10 bases at J, with 20 bases between. This CDR3 is built from 15 residues. CDR1 is MNHEY, CDR2 SMNVEV, per germline (reference sequence). CDR3: CASSWQANLIHEQFF. As DNA, the CDR3 is TGTGCCAGCAGTTGGCAGGCTAACCTTATACACGAGCAGTTCTTC.

This clonotype has just a few counts. This chain joins TRBV30 and TRBJ2-3, with D hard to call. Trimming took off 0 bases at V and 4 bases at J, with 29 bases between the two ends. The CDR3 extends over 20 amino acids. Germline V gene lookup returns CDR1 GTSNPN and CDR2 SVGIG (reference sequence). CDR3 in DNA: TGTGCCTGGAGTGTAACGATGGGGAACAAATACGCGGCGCGCGCAGATACGCAGTATTTT. Its protein is CAWSVTMGNKYAARADTQYF.

In this sample, this clonotype turned up a few times. This rearrangement joins TRBV20-1 to TRBJ2-1; 10 positions match TRBD2. CDR1 and CDR2 from the germline V gene are DFQATT and SNEGSKA (reference sequence). Trimming at V came to 1 base and at J to 6 bases, leaving 12 bases not matched to a gene. This CDR3 has 17 amino acids. Here the CDR3 DNA reads TGCAGTGCTAGAGTGGCTAGCGGGAGTCGATATGCCAATGAGCAGTTCTTC. Its translation is CSARVASGSRYANEQFF.

The chain is built from TRBV20-1 and TRBJ1-4; D remains ambiguous. Germline lookup yields CDR1 DFQATT and CDR2 SNEGSKA (reference sequence). The V gene lost 5 bases and the J gene lost 10 bases, with 11 bases spanning the gap. The CDR3 sequence is 11 residues long. This CDR3 is CSAPRTGKLFF. CDR3 nucleotide sequence: TGCAGTGCTCCTAGAACTGGAAAACTGTTTTTT.

On this clonotype itself: Being one base from a much bigger clone, this may be a read error. The J gene is TRBJ2-1, the V gene TRBV7-3; D possibly matches TRBD1 or TRBD2 (5 bases each). The J call may be mistaken, given a closer DNA end match to TRBJ2-7. From germline, CDR1 is SGHTA and CDR2 FQGTGA. The CDR3 covers 15 residues. The CDR3 is CASSLTGATYNEQYF. Here the CDR3 DNA reads TGTGCCAGCAGCTTAACCGGGGCCACCTACAATGAGCAGTACTTC.

V is TRBV6-2 or TRBV6-3 and J is TRBJ1-1; the match to TRBD1 covers 7 bases. The V gene end was trimmed by 0 bases and the J gene end by 4 bases; junction bases not matched to a gene: 8. This CDR3 comprises 16 residues. Germline V gene data show CDR1 as MNHEY and CDR2 as SVGEGT. CDR3 bases: TGTGCCAGCAGTTACTCGTCGACAGGGAGGGCCACTGAAGCTTTCTTT. Protein sequence: CASSYSSTGRATEAFF.

This clonotype has just a few counts. The rearrangement uses TRBV20-1 and TRBJ2-5, with D perhaps being TRBD1 or TRBD2 (6 bases each). V lost 6 bases, J lost 1 base, and 12 bases lay in between. Germline V CDR1 and CDR2: DFQATT, SNEGSKA (reference sequence). The CDR3 is 13 amino acids. The CDR3 nucleotides read TGCAGTGCCCCGGGGGCGGCCCAAGAGACCCAGTACTTC. Amino acid sequence: CSAPGAAQETQYF.

The CDR3 DNA reads as TGCAGTGCCCACACCGGAACGGATACGCAGTATTTT. Its translation is CSAHTGTDTQYF. The chain links TRBV20-1 to TRBJ2-3; D is uncertain. The CDR3 extends over 12 amino acids. V was clipped by 6 bases and J by 6 bases, with 13 bases between them. Per germline, CDR1 DFQATT and CDR2 SNEGSKA (reference sequence).

The CDR3 region is CSGRGDSSSTDTQYF. Written as DNA, the CDR3 is TGCAGCGGGCGAGGGGACAGTTCTAGCACAGATACGCAGTATTTT. The chain uses TRBV29-1 and TRBJ2-3; 7 bases agree with TRBD1. Germline assignment: CDR1 SQVTM and CDR2 ANQGSEA. CDR3 size: 15 residues. Unmatched junction bases numbered 10, after V lost 7 bases and J lost 0 bases.

This clonotype was found many times. This rearrangement joins TRBV28 to TRBJ2-5; a weak D match, TRBD2 (5 bases). The V gene lost 3 bases and the J gene lost 13 bases, with 18 bases spanning the gap. CDR3 size: 13 residues. Germline V gene lookup returns CDR1 MDHEN and CDR2 SYDVKM. CDR3 DNA: TGTGCCAGCAGTTTCCACCTGGCGCGGACTCTGTACTTC. It yields the protein CASSFHLARTLYF.

This clonotype showed up just once. V and J are TRBV7-2 and TRBJ2-5; the match to TRBD1 covers 10 bases. TRBJ2-7 explains the end of the DNA better; the J call may be wrong. CDR3 size: 14 residues. CDR1 and CDR2 (germline): SGHTA, FQGNSA. The CDR3 nucleotides are TGTGCCAGCAGTCCTCGACAGGGGGCCGTCGAGCAGTACTTC. Translation: CASSPRQGAVEQYF.

In this sample, this clonotype turned up a few times. The chain recombines TRBV20-1 with TRBJ2-1, with D possibly being TRBD1 (6 bases). Trimming stripped 2 bases from V and 6 bases from J, with 14 bases between. The CDR3 runs 14 residues. Germline loops: CDR1 DFQATT, CDR2 SNEGSKA (reference sequence). The DNA of the CDR3 is TGCAGTGCTAGAAAGGGGACACTCTTCAATGAGCAGTTCTTC. It is translated as CSARKGTLFNEQFF.

The rearrangement links TRBV7-2 to TRBJ2-2; D possibly corresponds to TRBD2 (6 bases). Germline-derived CDR1 and CDR2 are SGHTA and FQGNSA. Trimming cost V 2 bases and J 5 bases, with 12 bases left between them. This CDR3 contains 15 residues. The CDR3 loop reads CASSLIREKTGELFF. CDR3 DNA: TGTGCCAGCAGCTTAATACGGGAGAAGACCGGGGAGCTGTTTTTT.

V usage is TRBV12-3 or TRBV12-4 and J usage is TRBJ2-3, with D maybe TRBD2 (5 bases). The ends were cut back, 5 bases at V and 3 bases at J, with 9 bases in the middle. The CDR3 totals 13 residues. CDR3 sequence reads: CASSDGDTDTQYF. CDR3 coding DNA: TGTGCCAGCAGTGACGGGGATACAGATACGCAGTATTTT.

This rearrangement joins TRBV20-1 to TRBJ2-1; 7 nucleotides match TRBD1. The CDR3 loop spans 12 amino acids. The germline V gene has CDR1 DFQATT and CDR2 SNEGSKA (reference sequence). The J segment lost 4 bases and the V segment lost 6 bases, leaving 3 bases of the junction unmatched. The CDR3 coding sequence is TGCAGTGCAGGGGGCAAGTACAATGAGCAGTTCTTC. It translates to CSAGGKYNEQFF.

This clonotype was counted a few times. V gene TRBV12-3 or TRBV12-4 combines with J gene TRBJ1-2, with 10 bases that match TRBD1. This CDR3 is 16 amino acids long. V lost 5 bases, J lost 4 bases, and 10 bases stayed unmatched. This chain's CDR3 is CASSPTRDRGGYGYTF. As DNA, the CDR3 is TGTGCCAGCAGTCCAACTCGGGACAGGGGTGGCTATGGCTACACCTTC.

The chain links TRBV27 to TRBJ2-3, with TRBD2 identical over 13 bases. Germline CDR1 is MNHEY and CDR2 is SMNVEV (reference sequence). Trimming at V came to 2 bases and at J to 0 bases, leaving 8 bases not matched to a gene. The CDR3 runs 19 residues. DNA for the CDR3: TGTGCCAGCAGTTTACCGGGACTAGCGGGAATTATTAGCACAGATACGCAGTATTTT. This translates into CASSLPGLAGIISTDTQYF.

This clonotype was recorded a few times. This chain uses TRBV28 with TRBJ2-7; D tentatively reads TRBD1 or TRBD2 (6 bases each). V gave up 5 bases and J gave up 0 bases, with 14 bases separating them. The CDR3 has 15 amino acids. Germline CDR1 and CDR2: MDHEN and SYDVKM. CDR3: CASSPPGASSYEQYF. In DNA form, the CDR3 reads TGTGCCAGCAGTCCCCCGGGGGCGAGCTCCTACGAGCAGTACTTC.

The rearrangement joins TRBV3-1 to TRBJ2-7, with 9 bases identical to TRBD1. CDR3 size: 16 residues. V shed 5 bases and J 1 base; nucleotides not matched to a gene: 9. The germline V gene encodes CDR1 LGHDT and CDR2 YNNKEL (reference sequence). The CDR3 here is CASSATGTGSSYEQYF. In DNA form, the CDR3 reads TGTGCCAGCAGCGCTACCGGGACAGGGAGTTCCTACGAGCAGTACTTC.

This clonotype was counted once. The chain combines TRBV20-1 with TRBJ2-4; 15 nucleotides agree with TRBD2. The J call could be wrong; TRBJ2-7 is a better fit for the DNA end. The CDR3 has 14 amino acids. CDR1 and CDR2 from the germline V gene are DFQATT and SNEGSKA (reference sequence). The CDR3 loop is CSARTSGRAPEQYF. The CDR3 region has the DNA TGCAGTGCGAGGACTAGCGGGAGGGCCCCCGAGCAGTACTTC.

The chain links TRBV6-6 to TRBJ2-1; 11 bases are shared with TRBD2. The V and J ends lost 5 bases and 15 bases, in that order; junction bases with no gene match: 12. Germline lookup yields CDR1 MNHNY and CDR2 SVGAGI (reference sequence). This CDR3 has 14 amino acids. The CDR3 nucleotides read TGTGCCAGCAGTGGTAGTTTGACTAGCGGGGATTGGTTCTTC. Protein: CASSGSLTSGDWFF.

The table lists this clonotype with many counts. The chain has TRBV7-3 and TRBJ2-3; D could derive from TRBD1 or TRBD2 (5 bases each). The CDR3 has 14 residues. V was clipped by 1 base and J by 2 bases, with 7 bases between them. The germline V gene encodes CDR1 SGHTA and CDR2 FQGTGA. This CDR3 is CASSLIGTTDTQYF. Here the CDR3 DNA reads TGTGCCAGCAGCTTAATTGGGACCACAGATACGCAGTATTTT.